This TCR beta chain was sequenced in a study of T cells after yellow fever vaccination. Whole-study findings and limits: Most primary-vaccination clones reappeared after the booster (about 95% CD4, about 88% CD8). Repertoires sorted by FACS could include abundant clonotypes that are contaminants from the bulk population.

This clonotype was observed many times. Its matching antigen is unknown. Germline loops: CDR1 SQVTM, CDR2 ANQGSEA. Trimming pared 2 bases from V and 6 bases from J, leaving 8 bases between. The CDR3 covers 12 residues. Universal primer sites and UMIs were introduced during 5'RACE template-switching synthesis of TCR cDNA. One entry per CDR3 protein results from TCRdb running MiXCR on the 5' RACE reads. The sample lists hundreds of thousands of distinct CDR3 sequences, roughly 4.3% occurring once. The input for sequencing was PBMCs, taken 5 days after the yellow fever booster vaccination. The chain links TRBV29-1 to TRBJ2-4; D gene unclear. The receptor was isolated from a man aged 18 to 29 who received the YFV17D yellow fever vaccine. In DNA, the CDR3 is TGCAGCGTTGAACCGCAGATAAACATTCAGTACTTC. Translation: CSVEPQINIQYF. Using reference TRBV29-1 and TRBJ2-4 for the parts outside the CDR3, the full variable domain is SAVISQKPSRDICQRGTSLTIQCQVDSQVTMMFWYRQQPGQSLTLIATANQGSEATYESGFVIDKFPISRPNLTFSTLTVSNMSPEDSSIYLCSVEPQINIQYFGAGTRLSVL.